These 22 T cell receptor beta chains were sequenced from one sample in a study of T cell repertoires in cytomegalovirus infection. These TCRs are of unknown antigen specificity. TCRdb re-called the reads with MiXCR, one entry per CDR3 protein. The sample includes fewer than 1,000,000 distinct CDR3 sequences, under 40% of them seen just once. The sample consisted of cultured CD8+ T cells from PBMCs, taken from culture after CMV antigen stimulation. The source of these receptors is a human donor in good health (CMV status not recorded). Some clones in this sample may be carry-over from other donors' samples.

This chain connects TRBV4-1 to TRBJ2-5; 7 bases are a match to TRBD2. From germline, CDR1 is MGHRA and CDR2 YSYEKL. The CDR3 has 15 residues. With 0 bases clipped from V and 3 bases from J, the junction kept 4 bases outside the gene matches. CDR3 protein: CASSQDGLGEETQYF. The DNA for the CDR3 is TGCGCCAGCAGCCAAGACGGACTAGGCGAAGAGACCCAGTACTTC.

This clonotype was observed many times. This chain connects TRBV7-2 to TRBJ1-3, with 9 bases fitting TRBD1. The CDR3 spans 19 residues. The junction had 10 bases not matched to a gene; V was cut back by 1 base and J by 0 bases. Per germline, CDR1 SGHTA and CDR2 FQGNSA. The CDR3, as DNA: TGTGCCAGCAGCTTAGTAGGACAGGGGATAGGGCGCTCTGGAAACACCATATATTTT. This translates into CASSLVGQGIGRSGNTIYF.

The rearrangement links TRBV29-1 to TRBJ2-2, with D perhaps TRBD2 (6 bases). With 3 bases removed from V and 6 bases from J, the gap between germline ends came to 26 bases. There are 18 residues in the CDR3. The germline V gene has CDR1 SQVTM and CDR2 ANQGSEA. Here the CDR3 reads CSVETSRGTGNDAGELFF. The DNA for the CDR3 is TGCAGCGTTGAGACTAGTCGGGGGACGGGGAATGATGCCGGGGAGCTGTTTTTT.

The V and J genes are TRBV19 and TRBJ1-1; TRBD1 agrees at 8 bases. The CDR3 runs to 16 residues. V lost 4 bases and J lost 0; bases outside the gene matches: 7. CDR1 is LNHDA, CDR2 SQIVND, per germline (reference sequence). The CDR3 DNA reads as TGTGCCAGTAGTACGGGACAGGTGGGGTTGAACACTGAAGCTTTCTTT. Translation: CASSTGQVGLNTEAFF.

In the case of this clonotype: Germline is not matched at one junction end, which may reflect a read error. The rearrangement joins TRBV6-1 to TRBJ2-1, with 10 bases aligning to TRBD1. The germline V gene encodes CDR1 MNHNS and CDR2 SASEGT. CDR3 length equals 16 residues. The CDR3, as DNA: TGTGCCAGCGGTGAGCCGTCCGGGACAGGGGACAATGAGCAGTTCTTC. Its protein product is CASGEPSGTGDNEQFF.

This clonotype was seen a few times. One end of the junction fails to match germline, which may point to a read error. V is TRBV4-2 and J is TRBJ1-1; D ambiguous. This CDR3 region has 13 residues. Germline loops: CDR1 LGHNA, CDR2 YNFKEQ. The CDR3 bases are TGTGCCAGCAGCCAAGACGGCCTAAATCCTCTCCTTTTT. This gives the protein CASSQDGLNPLLF.

The chain joins TRBV6-2 or TRBV6-3 to TRBJ2-3; weak D call: TRBD1 (6 bases). V was pared by 6 bases and J by 0 bases, with 16 bases between. Germline V gene sequence: CDR1 MNHEY, CDR2 SVGEGT. The CDR3 runs 16 residues. The DNA for the CDR3 is TGTGCCAGCAGAACGAACAGGGTCCTGAGCACAGATACGCAGTATTTT. Protein product: CASRTNRVLSTDTQYF.

Only a few counts were recorded for this clonotype. The chain is built from TRBV2 and TRBJ1-1; D is perhaps TRBD1 (6 bases). Germline loops: CDR1 SNHLY, CDR2 FYNNEI. The CDR3 has 20 residues. Trimming took 7 bases from V and 6 from J, leaving 36 bases between them. The CDR3 sequence: CASTGRSPYRVGVEGAEAFF. DNA of the CDR3: TGTGCCAGCACCGGACGATCCCCCTACAGGGTAGGGGTGGAGGGCGCTGAAGCTTTCTTT.

This clonotype was counted a few times. The gene calls are TRBV12-3 or TRBV12-4 and TRBJ2-1, with TRBD2 as a possible D gene (6 bases). CDR3 length equals 13 residues. Trimming took off 10 bases at V and 10 bases at J, with 20 bases between the two ends. CDR3 protein: CATSPGGDMEQFF. The CDR3 DNA is TGTGCCACCTCACCGGGCGGGGATATGGAGCAGTTCTTC.

This clonotype was observed a handful of times. The V and J genes are TRBV27 and TRBJ1-2; 9 positions agree with TRBD1. V dropped 2 bases and J dropped 4; count of bases not matched to a gene: 5. The length of the CDR3 is 15 residues. Germline CDR1 is MNHEY and CDR2 is SMNVEV (reference sequence). CDR3: CASSLRQGGIYGYTF. CDR3 DNA sequence: TGTGCCAGCAGTTTACGACAGGGGGGAATCTATGGCTACACCTTC.

The rearrangement uses TRBV6-1 and TRBJ1-2; TRBD1 matches 7 bases. The germline V gene has CDR1 MNHNS and CDR2 SASEGT. The junction had 13 bases not matched to a gene; V was cut back by 2 bases and J by 1 base. The CDR3 runs to 18 residues. CDR3 in DNA: TGTGCCAGCAGTGAAATCGGACAGGCGCCCTTCCGTAACTATGGCTACACCTTC. Amino acid sequence: CASSEIGQAPFRNYGYTF.

This clonotype was observed a handful of times. This sequence joins TRBV12-3 or TRBV12-4 and TRBJ2-1, with 12 bases matching TRBD2. This CDR3 comprises 18 residues. Trimming took 1 base from V and 2 from J; bases not matched to a gene: 6. CDR3 sequence: CASSLGLAGGRPYNEQFF. In nucleotides, the CDR3 is TGTGCCAGCAGTTTAGGGCTAGCGGGGGGGCGGCCCTACAATGAGCAGTTCTTC.

The V and J genes are TRBV10-3 and TRBJ1-3; the D is unclear. The CDR3 has 13 residues. Germline CDR1 reads ENHRY; CDR2 reads SYGVKD. V was shortened by 3 bases and J by 4 bases, with 7 bases between the two germline ends. The CDR3: CAISDTDGNTIYF. CDR3 nucleotides: TGTGCCATCAGTGATACAGACGGAAACACCATATATTTT.

This chain connects TRBV2 to TRBJ2-7; no firm D call. Germline V gives CDR1 SNHLY, CDR2 FYNNEI. V was cut by 6 bases and J by 3 bases, with 15 bases left in between. The CDR3 is made up of 14 amino acids. CDR3 region: CASRGGRLDYEQYV. The CDR3 DNA reads TGTGCCAGCAGGGGCGGACGGTTAGACTACGAGCAGTACGTC.

The gene calls are TRBV4-3 and TRBJ1-6, with D hard to call. This CDR3 comprises 16 residues. CDR1 is LGHNA, CDR2 YSLEER, per germline. V lost 3 bases to trimming and J lost 7 bases, with 16 bases between them. The CDR3 protein is CASSQEPAVGNSPLHF. The CDR3 coding sequence is TGCGCCAGCAGCCAGGAACCAGCAGTTGGAAATTCACCCCTCCACTTT.

This clonotype has ten or more counts. The chain carries TRBV7-6 and TRBJ2-1; D remains ambiguous. This CDR3 has 11 amino acids. Germline CDR1 and CDR2: SGHVS and FNYEAQ. Trimming removed 5 bases at V and 4 bases at J, with 3 bases between. The CDR3 sequence: CASSGYNEQFF. The CDR3 nucleotides are TGTGCCAGCAGCGGATACAATGAGCAGTTCTTC.

This chain uses TRBV27 with TRBJ1-2, with TRBD1 matching 8 bases. In germline, CDR1 is MNHEY, CDR2 SMNVEV (reference sequence). The V gene end was trimmed by 5 bases and the J gene end by 7 bases; junction bases not matched to a gene: 9. CDR3 length: 14 amino acids. The CDR3 loop reads CASSTPGGGGGYTF. The CDR3 nucleotides are TGTGCCAGCAGTACCCCAGGGGGCGGTGGTGGCTACACCTTC.

In its sample, this clonotype was seen a few times. The chain joins TRBV7-9 to TRBJ1-2, with TRBD1 matching over 8 bases. The CDR3 runs 14 residues. With V trimmed by 5 bases and J by 7 bases, 9 bases remained unmatched. The germline V gene has CDR1 SEHNR and CDR2 FQNEAQ (reference sequence). CDR3 in amino acids: CASSLGQGGFGYTF. In DNA form, the CDR3 reads TGTGCCAGCAGCCTAGGACAGGGAGGGTTTGGCTACACCTTC.

This clonotype was counted many times. This chain connects TRBV7-2 to TRBJ2-2; D remains ambiguous. The CDR3 has 13 amino acids. The V and J ends lost 4 bases and 5 bases respectively, with 8 bases between them. CDR1 SGHTA and CDR2 FQGNSA come from the germline V gene. CDR3 sequence: CASSSAITGELFF. In DNA, the CDR3 is TGTGCCAGCAGCTCGGCGATTACCGGGGAGCTGTTTTTT.

The chain carries TRBV18 and TRBJ1-1; tentatively, D is TRBD1 (5 bases). Germline V gives CDR1 KGHSH, CDR2 LQKENI. The CDR3 sequence is 14 residues long. Trimming removed 3 bases from V and 1 base from J, with 9 bases in between. The CDR3 DNA reads as TGTGCCAGCTCACCCAGGGACCCGAACACTGAAGCTTTCTTT. Its protein product is CASSPRDPNTEAFF.

This clonotype was detected many times. The chain combines TRBV7-9 with TRBJ2-5, with 13 bases identical to TRBD2. CDR3 length: 15 residues. V lost 3 bases, J lost 3 bases, and 1 base stayed unmatched. The germline V gene encodes CDR1 SEHNR and CDR2 FQNEAQ (reference sequence). The CDR3 is CASSFGTSGEETQYF. Written as DNA, the CDR3 is TGTGCCAGCAGCTTTGGGACTAGCGGGGAAGAGACCCAGTACTTC.

On this clonotype itself: A single base separates this from a much larger clone, so it may be a read error. The J gene is TRBJ2-7, the V gene TRBV7-2; D may be TRBD1 (6 bases). In germline, CDR1 is SGHTA, CDR2 FQGNSA. V shed 4 bases and J shed 2 bases, with 9 bases lying between them. CDR3 length: 13 amino acids. The CDR3 reads CASSSRDTYEQYF. In nucleotides, the CDR3 is TGTGCCAGCAGCTCCCGGGACACCTACGAGCAGTACTTC.